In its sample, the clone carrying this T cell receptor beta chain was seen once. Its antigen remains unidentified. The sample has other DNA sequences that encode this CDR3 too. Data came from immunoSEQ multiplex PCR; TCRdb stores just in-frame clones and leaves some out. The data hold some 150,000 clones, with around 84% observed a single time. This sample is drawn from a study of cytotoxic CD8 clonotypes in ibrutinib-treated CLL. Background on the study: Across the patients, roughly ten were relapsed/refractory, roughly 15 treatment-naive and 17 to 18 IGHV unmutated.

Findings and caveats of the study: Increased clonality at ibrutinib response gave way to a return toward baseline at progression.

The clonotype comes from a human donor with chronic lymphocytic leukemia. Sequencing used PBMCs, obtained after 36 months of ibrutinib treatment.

The CDR3 DNA reads as TGTGCCAGCAGCCAGGTTCCAGCGGGGACAGATACGCAGTATTTT. Protein sequence: CASSQVPAGTDTQYF. This chain links TRBV7-2 with TRBJ2-3, with 7 bases identical to TRBD2. CDR3 length equals 15 residues. The germline gives CDR1 SGHTA, CDR2 FQGNSA. V gave up 5 bases and J gave up 3 bases; unmatched junction bases: 8.